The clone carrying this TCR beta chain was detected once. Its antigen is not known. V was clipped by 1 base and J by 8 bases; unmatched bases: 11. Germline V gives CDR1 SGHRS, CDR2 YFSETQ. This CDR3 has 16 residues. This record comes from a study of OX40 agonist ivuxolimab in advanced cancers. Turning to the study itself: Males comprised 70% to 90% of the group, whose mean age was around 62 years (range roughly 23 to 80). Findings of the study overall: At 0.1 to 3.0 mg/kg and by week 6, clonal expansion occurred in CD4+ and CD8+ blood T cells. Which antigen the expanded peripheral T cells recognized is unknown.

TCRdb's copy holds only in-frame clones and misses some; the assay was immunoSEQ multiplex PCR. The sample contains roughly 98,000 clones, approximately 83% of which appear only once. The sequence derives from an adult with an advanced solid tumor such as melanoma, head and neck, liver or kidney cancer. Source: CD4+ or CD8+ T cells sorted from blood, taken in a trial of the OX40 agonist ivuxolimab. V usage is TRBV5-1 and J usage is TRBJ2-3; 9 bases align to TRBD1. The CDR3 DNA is TGCGCCAGCAGCTTGACGACAGGGGGTTCGCGAGCTACGCAGTATTTT. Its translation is CASSLTTGGSRATQYF. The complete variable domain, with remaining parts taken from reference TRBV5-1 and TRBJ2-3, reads KAGVTQTPRYLIKTRGQQVTLSCSPISGHRSVSWYQQTPGQGLQFLFEYFSETQRNKGNFPGRFSGRQFSNSRSEMNVSTLELGDSALYLCASSLTTGGSRATQYFGPGTRLTVL.